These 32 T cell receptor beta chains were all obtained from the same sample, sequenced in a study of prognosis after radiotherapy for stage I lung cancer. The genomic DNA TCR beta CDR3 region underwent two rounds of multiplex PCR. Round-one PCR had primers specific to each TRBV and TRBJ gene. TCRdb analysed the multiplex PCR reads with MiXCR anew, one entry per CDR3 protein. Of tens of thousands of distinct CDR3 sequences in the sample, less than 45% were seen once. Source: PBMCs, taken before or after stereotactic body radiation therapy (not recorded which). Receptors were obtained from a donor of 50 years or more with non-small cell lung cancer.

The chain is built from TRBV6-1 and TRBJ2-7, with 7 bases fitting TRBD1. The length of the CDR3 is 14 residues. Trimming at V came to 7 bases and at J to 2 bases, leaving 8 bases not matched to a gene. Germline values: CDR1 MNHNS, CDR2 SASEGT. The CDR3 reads CASTGTGDTYEQYF. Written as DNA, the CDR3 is TGTGCCAGCACCGGAACAGGGGACACCTACGAGCAGTACTTC.

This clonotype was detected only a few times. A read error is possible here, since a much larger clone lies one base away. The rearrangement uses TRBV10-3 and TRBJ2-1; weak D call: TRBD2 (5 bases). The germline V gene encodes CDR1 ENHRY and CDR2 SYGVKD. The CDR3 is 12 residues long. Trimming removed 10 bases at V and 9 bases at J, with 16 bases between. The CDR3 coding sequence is TGTGCCACCGCCCCCGTTGCGGGTGAGCAGTTCTTC. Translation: CATAPVAGEQFF.

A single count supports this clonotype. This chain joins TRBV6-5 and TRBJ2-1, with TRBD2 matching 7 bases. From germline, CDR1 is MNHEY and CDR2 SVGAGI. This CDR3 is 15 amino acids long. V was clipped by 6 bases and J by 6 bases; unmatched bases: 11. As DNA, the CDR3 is TGTGCCAGCAGCTTACTAGCGCTTACGGCCAATGAGCAGTTCTTC. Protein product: CASSLLALTANEQFF.

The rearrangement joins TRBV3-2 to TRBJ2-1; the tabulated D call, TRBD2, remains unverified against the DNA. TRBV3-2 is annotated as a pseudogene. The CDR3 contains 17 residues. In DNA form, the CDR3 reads TGTGCCAGCAGCCAAGTCCTAGACTATCTGGAGGGCGATGAGCAGTTCTTC. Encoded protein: CASSQVLDYLEGDEQFF.

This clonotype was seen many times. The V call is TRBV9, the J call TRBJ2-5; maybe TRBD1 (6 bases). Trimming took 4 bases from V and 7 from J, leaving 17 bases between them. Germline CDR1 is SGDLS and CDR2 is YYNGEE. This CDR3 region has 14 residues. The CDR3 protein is CASSFRQESRTQYF. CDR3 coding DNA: TGTGCCAGCAGCTTCCGACAGGAGTCGAGGACCCAGTACTTC.

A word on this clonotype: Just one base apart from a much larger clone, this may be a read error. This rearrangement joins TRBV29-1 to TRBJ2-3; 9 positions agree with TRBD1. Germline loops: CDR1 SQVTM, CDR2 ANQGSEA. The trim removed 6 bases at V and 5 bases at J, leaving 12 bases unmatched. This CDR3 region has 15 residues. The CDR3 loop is CSVSGYRGRVDTQYF. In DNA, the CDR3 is TGCAGCGTATCAGGATACAGGGGGCGGGTAGATACGCAGTATTTT.

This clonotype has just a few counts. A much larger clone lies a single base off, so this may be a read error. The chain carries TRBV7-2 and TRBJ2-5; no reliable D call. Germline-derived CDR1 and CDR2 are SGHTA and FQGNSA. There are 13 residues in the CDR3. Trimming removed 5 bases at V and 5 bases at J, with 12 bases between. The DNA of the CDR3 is TGTGCCAGCAGCCTATGGTTCGGGGAGACCCAGTACTTC. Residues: CASSLWFGETQYF. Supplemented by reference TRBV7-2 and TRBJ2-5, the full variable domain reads GAGVSQSPSNKVTEKGKDVELRCDPISGHTALYWYRQSLGQGLEFLIYFQGNSAPDKSGLPSDRFSAERTGGSVSTLTIQRTQQEDSAVYLCASSLWFGETQYFGPGTRLLVL.

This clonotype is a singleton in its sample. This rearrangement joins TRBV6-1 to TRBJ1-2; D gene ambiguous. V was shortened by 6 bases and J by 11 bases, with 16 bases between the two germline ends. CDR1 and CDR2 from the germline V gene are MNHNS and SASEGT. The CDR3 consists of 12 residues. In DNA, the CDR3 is TGTGCCAGCAGCATGGGAACCCGCGGATACACCTTC. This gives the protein CASSMGTRGYTF.

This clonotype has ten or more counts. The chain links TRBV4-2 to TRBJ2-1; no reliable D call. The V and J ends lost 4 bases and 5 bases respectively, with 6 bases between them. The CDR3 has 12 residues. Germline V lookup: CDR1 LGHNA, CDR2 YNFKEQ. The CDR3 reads CASSLRDNEQFF. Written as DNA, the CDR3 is TGTGCCAGCAGCCTTAGGGACAATGAGCAGTTCTTC.

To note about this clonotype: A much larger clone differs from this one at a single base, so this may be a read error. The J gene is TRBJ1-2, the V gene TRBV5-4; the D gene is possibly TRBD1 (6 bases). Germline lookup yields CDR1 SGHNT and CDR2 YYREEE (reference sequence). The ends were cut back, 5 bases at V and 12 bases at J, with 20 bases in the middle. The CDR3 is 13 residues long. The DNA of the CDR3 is TGTGCCAGCAGAGGCGGACAGAGGGCTTGGGACACCTTC. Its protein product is CASRGGQRAWDTF.

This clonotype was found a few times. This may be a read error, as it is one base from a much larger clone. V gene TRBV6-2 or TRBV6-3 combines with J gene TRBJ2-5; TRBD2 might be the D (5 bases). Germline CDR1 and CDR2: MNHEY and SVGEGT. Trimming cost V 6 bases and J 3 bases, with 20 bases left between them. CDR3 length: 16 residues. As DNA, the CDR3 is TGTGCCAGCAGACACGGGGTAGCGTCTTCAGAAGAGACCCAGTACTTC. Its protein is CASRHGVASSEETQYF.

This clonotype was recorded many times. DNA of the CDR3: TGCAGTGCTCCCCAATACCAGACAGGGAACACTGAAGCTTTCTTT. Protein sequence: CSAPQYQTGNTEAFF. V is TRBV20-1 and J is TRBJ1-1; D might be TRBD1 (6 bases). Trimming took off 5 bases at V and 1 base at J, with 17 bases between the two ends. Per the germline V gene, CDR1 is DFQATT and CDR2 is SNEGSKA (reference sequence). This CDR3 has 15 residues.

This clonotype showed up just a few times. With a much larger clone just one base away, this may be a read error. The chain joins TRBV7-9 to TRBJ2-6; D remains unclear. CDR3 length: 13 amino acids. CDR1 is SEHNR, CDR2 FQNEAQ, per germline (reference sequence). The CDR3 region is CASSVSGSNVLTF. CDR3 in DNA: TGTGCCAGCAGCGTATCTGGGTCCAACGTCCTGACTTTC. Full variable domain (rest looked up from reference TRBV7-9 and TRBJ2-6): DTGVSQNPRHKITKRGQNVTFRCDPISEHNRLYWYRQTLGQGPEFLTYFQNEAQLEKSRLLSDRFSAERPKGSFSTLEIQRTEQGDSAMYLCASSVSGSNVLTFGAGSRLTVL.

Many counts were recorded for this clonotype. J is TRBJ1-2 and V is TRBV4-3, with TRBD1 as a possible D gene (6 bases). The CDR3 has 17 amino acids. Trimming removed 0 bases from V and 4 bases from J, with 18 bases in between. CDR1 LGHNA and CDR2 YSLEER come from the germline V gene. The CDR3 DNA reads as TGCGCCAGCAGCCAAGATCTTGGTGGGGGGGGGCTCTATGGCTACACCTTC. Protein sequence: CASSQDLGGGGLYGYTF.

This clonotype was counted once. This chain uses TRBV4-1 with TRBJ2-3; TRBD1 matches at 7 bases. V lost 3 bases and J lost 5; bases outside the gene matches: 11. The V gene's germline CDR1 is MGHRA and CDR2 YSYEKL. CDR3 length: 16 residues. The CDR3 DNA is TGCGCCAGCAGCCACCGACAGGGCCCCTCCCAAGATACGCAGTATTTT. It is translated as CASSHRQGPSQDTQYF.

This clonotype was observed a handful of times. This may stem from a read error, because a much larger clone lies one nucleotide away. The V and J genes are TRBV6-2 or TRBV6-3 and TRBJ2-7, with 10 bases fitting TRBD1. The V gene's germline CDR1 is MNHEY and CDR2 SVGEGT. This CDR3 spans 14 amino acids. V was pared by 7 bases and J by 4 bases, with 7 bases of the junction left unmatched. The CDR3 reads CASIPTGGRYEQYF. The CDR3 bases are TGTGCCAGCATCCCGACAGGGGGCCGGTACGAGCAGTACTTC.

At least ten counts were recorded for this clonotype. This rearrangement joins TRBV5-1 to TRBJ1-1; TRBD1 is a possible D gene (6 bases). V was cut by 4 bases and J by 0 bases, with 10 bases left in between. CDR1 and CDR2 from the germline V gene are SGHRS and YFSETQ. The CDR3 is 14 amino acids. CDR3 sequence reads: CASSPDRLNTEAFF. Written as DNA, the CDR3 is TGCGCCAGCAGCCCAGACAGGTTGAACACTGAAGCTTTCTTT.

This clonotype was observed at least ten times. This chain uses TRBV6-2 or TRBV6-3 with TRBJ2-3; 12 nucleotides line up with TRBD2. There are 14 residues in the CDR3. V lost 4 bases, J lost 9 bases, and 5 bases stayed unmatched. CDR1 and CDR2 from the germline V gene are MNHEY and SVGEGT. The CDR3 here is CASSSRLAGATQYF. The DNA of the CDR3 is TGTGCCAGCAGTTCGCGACTAGCGGGAGCCACGCAGTATTTT.

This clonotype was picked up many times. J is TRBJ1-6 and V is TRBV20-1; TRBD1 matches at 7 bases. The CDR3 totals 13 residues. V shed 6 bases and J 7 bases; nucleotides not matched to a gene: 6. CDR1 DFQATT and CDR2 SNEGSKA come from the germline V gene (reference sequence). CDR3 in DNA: TGCAGTGCCCCCGGGACAGCCAATTCACCCCTCCACTTT. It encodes CSAPGTANSPLHF.

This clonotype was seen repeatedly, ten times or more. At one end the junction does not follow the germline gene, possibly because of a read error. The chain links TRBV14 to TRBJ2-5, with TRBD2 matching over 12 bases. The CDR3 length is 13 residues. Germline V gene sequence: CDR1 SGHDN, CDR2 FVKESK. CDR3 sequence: CASSQGTSGRPVF. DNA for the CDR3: TGTGCCAGCAGCCAAGGAACTAGCGGGAGGCCGGTCTTC.

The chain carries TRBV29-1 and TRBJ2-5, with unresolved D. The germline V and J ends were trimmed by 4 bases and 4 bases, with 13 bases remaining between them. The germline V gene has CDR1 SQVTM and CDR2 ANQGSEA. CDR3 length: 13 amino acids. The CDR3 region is CSVAFNIRETQYF. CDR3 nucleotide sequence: TGCAGCGTTGCCTTCAACATCCGAGAGACCCAGTACTTC.

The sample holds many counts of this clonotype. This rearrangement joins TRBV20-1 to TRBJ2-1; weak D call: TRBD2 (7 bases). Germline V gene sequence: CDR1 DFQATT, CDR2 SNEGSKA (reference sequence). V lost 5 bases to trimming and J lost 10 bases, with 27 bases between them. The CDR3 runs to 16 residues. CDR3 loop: CSAGGGGGARGEEQFF. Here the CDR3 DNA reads TGCAGTGCTGGGGGGGGGGGCGGGGCCCGAGGAGAAGAGCAGTTCTTC.

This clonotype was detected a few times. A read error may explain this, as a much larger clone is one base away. The CDR3 protein is CASSLYQWGGFF. DNA of the CDR3: TGTGCCAGCAGTTTATACCAGTGGGGGGGGTTCTTC. The chain uses TRBV28 and TRBJ2-1; TRBD2 agrees at 7 bases. CDR3 length: 12 residues. The J segment lost 15 bases and the V segment lost 1 base, leaving 6 bases of the junction unmatched. From germline, CDR1 is MDHEN and CDR2 SYDVKM.

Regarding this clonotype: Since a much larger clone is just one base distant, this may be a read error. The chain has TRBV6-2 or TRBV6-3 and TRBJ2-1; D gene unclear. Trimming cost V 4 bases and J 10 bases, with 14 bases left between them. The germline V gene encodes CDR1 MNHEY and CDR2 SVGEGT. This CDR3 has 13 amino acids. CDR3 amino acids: CASSFGNRVEQFF. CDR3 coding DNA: TGTGCCAGCAGTTTTGGGAATAGAGTGGAGCAGTTCTTC.

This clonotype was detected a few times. As DNA, the CDR3 is TGCAGTGCTAGAGATCTCGGGGGGACTGAAGCTTTCTTT. Residues: CSARDLGGTEAFF. The rearrangement joins TRBV20-1 to TRBJ1-1; D is perhaps TRBD1 (5 bases). This CDR3 contains 13 residues. Trimming took 0 bases from V and 5 from J, leaving 10 bases between them. Germline loops: CDR1 DFQATT, CDR2 SNEGSKA (reference sequence).

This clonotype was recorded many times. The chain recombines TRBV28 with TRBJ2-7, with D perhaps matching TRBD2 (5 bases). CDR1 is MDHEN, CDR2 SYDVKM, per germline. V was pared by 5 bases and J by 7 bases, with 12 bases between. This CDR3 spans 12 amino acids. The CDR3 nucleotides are TGTGCCAGCAGTACTGGACCGGGGGAGCAGTACTTC. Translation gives CASSTGPGEQYF.

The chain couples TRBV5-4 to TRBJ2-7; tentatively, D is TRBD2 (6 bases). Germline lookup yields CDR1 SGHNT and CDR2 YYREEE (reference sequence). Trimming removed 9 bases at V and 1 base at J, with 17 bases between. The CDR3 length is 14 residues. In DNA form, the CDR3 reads TGTGCCACCAAGACTAGAGAGAGGTCCTACGAGCAGTACTTC. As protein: CATKTRERSYEQYF.

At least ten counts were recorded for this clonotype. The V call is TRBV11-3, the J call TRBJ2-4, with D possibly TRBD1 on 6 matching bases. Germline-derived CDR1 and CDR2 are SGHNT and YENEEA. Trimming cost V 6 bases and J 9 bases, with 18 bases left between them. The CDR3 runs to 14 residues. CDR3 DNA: TGTGCCAGCAGTCCAGGGGATGGAATGGGCATTCAGTACTTC. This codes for CASSPGDGMGIQYF.

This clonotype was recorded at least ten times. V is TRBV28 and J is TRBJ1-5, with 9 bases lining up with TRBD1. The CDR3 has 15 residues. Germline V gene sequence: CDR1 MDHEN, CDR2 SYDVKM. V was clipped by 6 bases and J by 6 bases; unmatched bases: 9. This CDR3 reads CASRYTGGMFQPQHF. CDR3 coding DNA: TGTGCCAGCAGATACACAGGGGGCATGTTTCAGCCCCAGCATTTT.

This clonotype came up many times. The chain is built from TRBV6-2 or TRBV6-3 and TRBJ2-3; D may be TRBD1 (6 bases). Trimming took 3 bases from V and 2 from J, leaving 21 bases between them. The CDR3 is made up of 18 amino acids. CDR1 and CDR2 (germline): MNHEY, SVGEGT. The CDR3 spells CASSYPTGLLLITDTQYF. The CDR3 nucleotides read TGTGCCAGCAGTTATCCGACAGGACTCTTACTTATCACAGATACGCAGTATTTT.

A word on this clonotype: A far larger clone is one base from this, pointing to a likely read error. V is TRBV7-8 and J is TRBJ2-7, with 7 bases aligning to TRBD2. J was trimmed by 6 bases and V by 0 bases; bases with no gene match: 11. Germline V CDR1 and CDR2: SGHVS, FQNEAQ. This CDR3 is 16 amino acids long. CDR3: CASSLAWTRGVGEQYF. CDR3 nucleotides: TGTGCCAGCAGCTTAGCCTGGACTAGGGGTGTAGGCGAGCAGTACTTC.

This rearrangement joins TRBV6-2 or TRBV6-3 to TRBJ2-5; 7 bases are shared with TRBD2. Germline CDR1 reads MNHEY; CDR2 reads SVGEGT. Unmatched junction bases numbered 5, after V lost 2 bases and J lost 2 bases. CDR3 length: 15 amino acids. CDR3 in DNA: TGTGCCAGCAGTTACCCCCCTAGCGGTCAAGAGACCCAGTACTTC. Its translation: CASSYPPSGQETQYF.